This entry is about one T cell receptor (beta chain). Produced via immunoSEQ multiplex PCR; TCRdb's table is partial and in-frame only. The repertoire consists of 200,000 or so clones, with around four fifths occurring once and the leading ten covering 0.95%. The sample belongs to a study of blood T cell repertoires in COVID-19. Study overall: The United States, Italy and Spain were the sources of the acute and convalescent COVID-19 samples. Nucleic acid was either cDNA or gDNA, and it came from T cells, B-cell-depleted T cells, or PBMCs.

The Seattle site enrolled patients during active infection and followed them longitudinally. With 6 bases removed from V and 3 bases from J, the gap between germline ends came to 8 bases. Germline CDR1 and CDR2: SGHAT and FQNNGV. The length of the CDR3 is 13 residues. The clonotype was recovered from a man aged 55 to 70 with COVID-19, enrolled during active disease. The specimen was peripheral blood. J is TRBJ2-2 and V is TRBV11-2, with a weak D call TRBD2 (6 bases). The CDR3 sequence: CASSGGYTGELFF. In DNA, the CDR3 is TGTGCCAGCAGTGGGGGGTACACCGGGGAGCTGTTTTTT.